This TCR beta chain was found in a study of cytomegalovirus exposure and HLA in healthy donors. At the level of the study: Earlier work reported 90 million to 120 million unique TCR beta sequences from 180 million or so T cells.

CDR3 size: 15 residues. V was trimmed by 1 base and J by 3 bases, leaving 13 bases between them. CDR1 and CDR2 from the germline V gene are SEHNR and FQNEAQ (reference sequence). Primers for the PCR totalled 60 Vbeta and 13 Jbeta. The data were produced by immunoSEQ multiplex PCR, yet TCRdb's version contains in-frame clones alone and is incomplete. The table lists roughly 120,000 clones, about 75% of them singletons, with approximately 28% in the top ten. The TCR originated in a man aged 55 to 70 in good health and CMV-seropositive. This sequence joins TRBV7-9 and TRBJ2-7; D is undetermined. Material: PBMCs. CDR3: CASSLESGYIYEQYF. In nucleotides, the CDR3 is TGTGCCAGCAGCTTAGAATCCGGGTACATCTACGAGCAGTACTTC.